Listed here are 19 T cell receptor beta chains from one sample, sequenced in a study of blood T cells in healthy people across ages. It was with a sample-barcoded 5' primer and a J-beta primer mix that a second PCR of roughly 6 to 12 cycles was run. TCRdb re-analysed the 5' RACE reads in MiXCR, keeping a single row per CDR3 protein. The sample includes 2 million or so distinct CDR3 sequences, just under 50% of them seen just once. Sequencing was done on a sample of blood. These receptors all come from a middle-aged woman in good health.

There are a few counts of this clonotype. The J gene is TRBJ2-3, the V gene TRBV11-2; the D call may be TRBD1 or TRBD2 (6 bases each). Germline CDR1 reads SGHAT; CDR2 reads FQNNGV. The CDR3 consists of 15 residues. Trimming removed 1 base at V and 2 bases at J, with 10 bases between. CDR3 sequence: CASSLAGDITDTQYF. The CDR3 region has the DNA TGTGCCAGCAGCTTAGCGGGGGACATCACAGATACGCAGTATTTT.

The rearrangement uses TRBV6-2 or TRBV6-3 and TRBJ1-2; the D gene is possibly TRBD1 (5 bases). The ends were cut back, 5 bases at V and 4 bases at J, with 11 bases in the middle. The CDR3 extends over 13 amino acids. Germline values: CDR1 MNHEY, CDR2 SVGEGT. CDR3 in amino acids: CASSDVQVYGYTF. The CDR3 DNA sequence: TGTGCCAGCAGTGACGTACAGGTCTATGGCTACACCTTC.

This clonotype appeared a few times. V and J are TRBV10-3 and TRBJ1-2; maybe TRBD1 (6 bases). The CDR3 runs 14 residues. Germline V gives CDR1 ENHRY, CDR2 SYGVKD. Trimming left V 3 bases short and J 5 bases short, with 13 bases between. The CDR3 DNA reads as TGTGCCATCAGTGACCTAGGACAGCCGTATGGCTACACCTTC. Amino acid sequence: CAISDLGQPYGYTF.

This chain links TRBV27 with TRBJ2-3; D perhaps matches TRBD2 (6 bases). The CDR3 totals 19 residues. The germline gives CDR1 MNHEY, CDR2 SMNVEV (reference sequence). Trimming left V 0 bases short and J 3 bases short, with 22 bases between. CDR3 residues: CASSLSMSMGGVVTDTQYF. The CDR3 DNA sequence: TGTGCCAGCAGTTTATCGATGTCTATGGGGGGTGTTGTGACAGATACGCAGTATTTT.

The rearrangement joins TRBV2 to TRBJ2-3; weak D call: TRBD2 (5 bases). The V and J ends lost 3 bases and 3 bases respectively, with 7 bases between them. Germline V gives CDR1 SNHLY, CDR2 FYNNEI. This CDR3 spans 13 amino acids. In DNA, the CDR3 is TGTGCCAGCAGTGAGAGGGTTACAGATACGCAGTATTTT. It yields the protein CASSERVTDTQYF. The whole variable domain, remainder taken from reference TRBV2 and TRBJ2-3, is EPEVTQTPSHQVTQMGQEVILRCVPISNHLYFYWYRQILGQKVEFLVSFYNNEISEKSEIFDDQFSVERPDGSNFTLKIRSTKLEDSAMYFCASSERVTDTQYFGPGTRLTVL.

The table lists this clonotype with a count of one. The genes are TRBV4-1 and TRBJ2-5; tentative D call: TRBD2 (6 bases). Matching the DNA end better, TRBJ2-7 makes the J call doubtful. Germline V lookup: CDR1 MGHRA, CDR2 YSYEKL. This CDR3 region has 14 residues. CDR3 amino acids: CASRIRAGGYEQYF. The CDR3 DNA reads as TGCGCCAGCAGAATCCGGGCCGGGGGCTACGAGCAGTACTTC.

To note about this clonotype: The junction departs from the called germline gene at one end, perhaps through a read error. This sequence joins TRBV5-1 and TRBJ2-7; 8 nucleotides align to TRBD2. This CDR3 has 15 residues. Germline V gene data show CDR1 as SGHRS and CDR2 as YFSETQ. The CDR3 loop reads CASSFESGGLYERYF. In nucleotides, the CDR3 is TGCGCCAGCAGCTTCGAGAGCGGGGGACTTTACGAGCGGTACTTC.

This chain connects TRBV28 to TRBJ1-1; 9 bases align to TRBD1. Germline CDR1 and CDR2: MDHEN and SYDVKM. There are 15 residues in the CDR3. Germline trimming cut 7 bases from V and 5 bases from J; bases unmatched to any gene: 11. The CDR3 coding sequence is TGTGCCAGCATAATCCGGACAGGGGCGCTGACTGAAGCTTTCTTT. Encoded protein: CASIIRTGALTEAFF.

The chain combines TRBV5-1 with TRBJ2-2; D is tentatively TRBD1 or TRBD2 (5 bases each). This CDR3 has 15 residues. Germline V gene data show CDR1 as SGHRS and CDR2 as YFSETQ. Trimming took off 0 bases at V and 3 bases at J, with 9 bases between the two ends. CDR3 in DNA: TGCGCCAGCAGCTTGGTTATGGGGGACACCGGGGAGCTGTTTTTT. Its translation: CASSLVMGDTGELFF.

This clonotype was detected only a few times. The chain recombines TRBV7-2 with TRBJ1-2, with 10 positions matching TRBD1. CDR3 length: 18 amino acids. V lost 6 bases and J lost 4; bases outside the gene matches: 17. Germline V gives CDR1 SGHTA, CDR2 FQGNSA. The CDR3 spells CASRPKTIDRGLAYGYTF. The CDR3 nucleotides read TGTGCCAGCAGGCCCAAGACGATTGACAGGGGGCTGGCCTATGGCTACACCTTC.

This chain joins TRBV5-1 and TRBJ1-2, with D possibly TRBD1 on 6 matching bases. The CDR3 totals 13 residues. V lost 3 bases and J lost 6, with 12 bases in between. Per germline, CDR1 SGHRS and CDR2 YFSETQ. This chain's CDR3 is CASSSTGPNGYTF. The DNA for the CDR3 is TGCGCCAGCAGCTCGACAGGTCCTAATGGCTACACCTTC.

J is TRBJ2-3 and V is TRBV7-9; D is unresolved. Trimming shortened V by 10 bases and J by 1 base, and 21 bases separated the two germline ends. The CDR3 totals 16 residues. CDR1 and CDR2 from the germline V gene are SEHNR and FQNEAQ (reference sequence). CDR3 sequence reads: CATGPGSGIGTDTQYF. The CDR3 nucleotides are TGTGCCACCGGACCCGGTTCGGGCATCGGCACAGATACGCAGTATTTT.

This clonotype was seen at least ten times. V usage is TRBV11-2 and J usage is TRBJ2-4, with TRBD1 as a possible D gene (5 bases). In germline, CDR1 is SGHAT, CDR2 FQNNGV. With 5 bases removed from V and 8 bases from J, the gap between germline ends came to 16 bases. The CDR3 length is 14 residues. The CDR3: CASSADSNRYIQYF. The CDR3, as DNA: TGTGCCAGCAGCGCAGACAGCAATCGATACATTCAGTACTTC.

V and J are TRBV11-2 and TRBJ2-3; 10 nucleotides match TRBD2. The CDR3 covers 18 residues. Germline V gene data show CDR1 as SGHAT and CDR2 as FQNNGV. Trimming cost V 0 bases and J 4 bases; bases outside gene matches: 10. The CDR3 spells CASSLELAGAFPADTQYF. CDR3 nucleotides: TGTGCCAGCAGCTTAGAGCTAGCGGGGGCGTTTCCCGCAGATACGCAGTATTTT.

The CDR3 DNA sequence: TGTGCCAGCAAAGTAGGGGGCCCGGGCACAGATACGCAGTATTTT. This translates into CASKVGGPGTDTQYF. The chain couples TRBV9 to TRBJ2-3, with TRBD1 matching over 7 bases. Germline V gene sequence: CDR1 SGDLS, CDR2 YYNGEE. Germline trimming cut 6 bases from V and 1 base from J; bases unmatched to any gene: 8. The CDR3 covers 15 residues.

This clonotype was seen more than once but under ten times. The chain is built from TRBV20-1 and TRBJ2-7, with 9 bases fitting TRBD2. CDR1 is DFQATT, CDR2 SNEGSKA, per germline (reference sequence). The CDR3 totals 17 residues. The V segment lost 0 bases and the J segment 3 bases; nucleotides outside the gene matches: 12. For the CDR3, the DNA is TGCAGTGCTAGAGATTTTACGAGGCTAGCGGGGAACTACGAGCAGTACTTC. As protein: CSARDFTRLAGNYEQYF.

The chain's CDR3 is CASREVRETQYF. The CDR3 DNA is TGTGCCAGCAGAGAGGTGAGGGAGACCCAGTACTTC. This sequence joins TRBV11-2 and TRBJ2-7, with D hard to call. The better agreement between TRBJ2-5 and the DNA end casts doubt on the J call. The V gene's germline CDR1 is SGHAT and CDR2 FQNNGV. This CDR3 comprises 12 residues.

A word on this clonotype: One end of the junction fails to match germline, which may point to a read error. V and J are TRBV28 and TRBJ2-3, with 9 positions matching TRBD1. CDR3 length: 15 amino acids. Per germline, CDR1 MDHEN and CDR2 SYDVKM. CDR3 sequence: CASSSDRGPTETQYF. CDR3 nucleotides: TGTGCCAGCAGTTCGGACAGGGGTCCGACAGAAACGCAGTATTTT.

The chain joins TRBV20-1 to TRBJ1-2; D unresolved. The CDR3 has 13 amino acids. The germline CDR1 and CDR2 sequences are DFQATT and SNEGSKA (reference sequence). The ends were cut back, 2 bases at V and 8 bases at J, with 15 bases in the middle. CDR3 loop: CSARWRTRGGYTF. CDR3 DNA sequence: TGCAGTGCTAGATGGCGGACCCGTGGGGGCTACACCTTC.